The rows below give T cell receptor beta chains drawn from one sample of a study of shared clonotypes between healthy human individuals. Here immunoSEQ multiplex PCR was the method, and the copy in TCRdb shows in-frame clones only, minus some. The table lists 850,000 to 1,100,000 clones, roughly 80% of them singletons. The sequenced sample consisted of memory CD4+ T cells from PBMCs. The receptors come from a man aged 18 to 29 in good health. Some clones in this sample may be carry-over from other donors' samples. The CDR3 runs from the conserved cysteine through the conserved F or W. Each record gives: J gene, D gene, V gene, clone size, CDR3 DNA, CDR3 protein. D genes are given only for firm matches. Clone size is given for some rows only: seen once, a few or many times, or a class if the clone is expanded.

>TRBJ2-3|TRBD2|TRBV15|NA
TGTGCCACCAGCAGAGCCCAGGGACTAGGGAACTTCAGGCAGTATTTT
CATSRAQGLGNFRQYF
>TRBJ1-1|TRBD1|TRBV5-5|few
TGTGCCAGCAGCTTGACAGGGGTGAACACTGAAGCTTTCTTT
CASSLTGVNTEAFF
>TRBJ2-4|NA|TRBV11-2|few
TGTGCCAGCAGCTTAGGGTCGAGAGGGAGTCATGCCAAAAACATTCAGTACTTC
CASSLGSRGSHAKNIQYF
>TRBJ2-3|TRBD2|TRBV28|NA
TGTGCCAGCAGTCCCCCCATTAGCGGGACCCACTATTTT
CASSPPISGTHYF
>TRBJ2-7|TRBD2|TRBV5-4|NA
TGTGCCAGCAGCCCGAGGACTAGTCGAATCGACGAGCAGTACTTC
CASSPRTSRIDEQYF
>TRBJ2-7|TRBD1|TRBV6-6|NA
TGTGCCAGCACTCCTGGGACAGGGACCTACGAGCAGTACTTC
CASTPGTGTYEQYF
>TRBJ2-1|TRBD2|TRBV7-6|many
TGTGCCAGCAGCGCTGCCGTAACTAGCGGACACAATGAGCAGTTCTTC
CASSAAVTSGHNEQFF
>TRBJ2-2|NA|TRBV7-3|NA
TGTGCCAGCGGAGGGGGTGCCCACACCGGGGAGCTGTTTTTT
CASGGGAHTGELFF
>TRBJ1-1|NA|TRBV28|once
TGTGCCAGCAGTTCCCCCGGGACATCCTTCGGGATGAACACTGAAGCTTTCTTT
CASSSPGTSFGMNTEAFF
>TRBJ2-1|TRBD1|TRBV2|NA
TGTGCCAGCACCCGGGAGACAGGGGGATTATACAATGAGCAGTTCTTC
CASTRETGGLYNEQFF
>TRBJ1-4|NA|TRBV30|NA
TGTGCCTGGAGTAGCTCAGCCAGGGAAAAACTGTTTTTT
CAWSSSAREKLFF
>TRBJ1-2|TRBD1|TRBV6-1|few
TGTGCCAGCAAGGGTCGGCAGGGGGACATGCAGGGCTACACCTTC
CASKGRQGDMQGYTF